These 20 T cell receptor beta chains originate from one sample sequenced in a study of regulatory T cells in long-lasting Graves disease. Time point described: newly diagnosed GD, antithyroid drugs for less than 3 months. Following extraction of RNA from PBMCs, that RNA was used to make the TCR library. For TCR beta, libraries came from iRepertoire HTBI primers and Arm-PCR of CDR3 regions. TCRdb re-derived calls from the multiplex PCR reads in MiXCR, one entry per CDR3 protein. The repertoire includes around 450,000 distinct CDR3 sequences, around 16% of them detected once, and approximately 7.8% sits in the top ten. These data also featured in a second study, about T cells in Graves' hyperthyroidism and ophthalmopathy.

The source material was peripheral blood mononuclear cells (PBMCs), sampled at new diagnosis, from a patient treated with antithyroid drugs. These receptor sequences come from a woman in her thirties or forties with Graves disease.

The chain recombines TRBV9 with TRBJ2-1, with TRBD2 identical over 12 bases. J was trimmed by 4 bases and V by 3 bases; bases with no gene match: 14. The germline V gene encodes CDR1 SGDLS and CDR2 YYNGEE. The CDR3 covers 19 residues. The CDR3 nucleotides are TGTGCCAGCAGCGACCACAGGGGGCGGGGGACTAGCGGGTACAATGAGCAGTTCTTC. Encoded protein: CASSDHRGRGTSGYNEQFF.

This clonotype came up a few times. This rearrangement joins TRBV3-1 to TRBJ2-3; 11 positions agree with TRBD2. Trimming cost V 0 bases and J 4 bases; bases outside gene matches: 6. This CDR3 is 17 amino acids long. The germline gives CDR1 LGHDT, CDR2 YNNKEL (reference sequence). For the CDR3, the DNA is TGTGCCAGCAGCCAAGATCTGACTAGCGGGATCCCAGATACGCAGTATTTT. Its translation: CASSQDLTSGIPDTQYF.

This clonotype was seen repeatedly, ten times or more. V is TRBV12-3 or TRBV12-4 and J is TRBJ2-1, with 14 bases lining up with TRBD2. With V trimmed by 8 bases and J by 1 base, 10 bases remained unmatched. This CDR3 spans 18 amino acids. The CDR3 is CASAFGTSGSGSYNEQFF. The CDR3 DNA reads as TGTGCCAGCGCCTTTGGGACTAGCGGGAGTGGGTCCTACAATGAGCAGTTCTTC.

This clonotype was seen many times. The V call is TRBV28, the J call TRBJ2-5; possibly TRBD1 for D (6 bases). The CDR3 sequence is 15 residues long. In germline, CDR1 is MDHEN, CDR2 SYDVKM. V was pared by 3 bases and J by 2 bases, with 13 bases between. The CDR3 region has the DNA TGTGCCAGCAGTTTGCTGTCCAGGGGACAAGAGACCCAGTACTTC. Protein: CASSLLSRGQETQYF.

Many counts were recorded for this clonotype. This chain's CDR3 is CASSYSRGRISGYTF. CDR3 DNA: TGTGCCAGCAGTTACTCAAGGGGGCGGATCTCTGGCTACACCTTC. The genes are TRBV6-5 and TRBJ1-2; 7 nucleotides align to TRBD1. The V and J ends lost 0 bases and 7 bases, in that order; junction bases with no gene match: 8. Germline V gene lookup returns CDR1 MNHEY and CDR2 SVGAGI. The CDR3 is 15 amino acids.

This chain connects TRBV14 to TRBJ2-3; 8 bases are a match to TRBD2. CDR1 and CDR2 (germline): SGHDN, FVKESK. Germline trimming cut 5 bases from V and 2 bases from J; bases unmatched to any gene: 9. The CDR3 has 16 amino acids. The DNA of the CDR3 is TGTGCCAGCAGCTTTCGGACTAGCACGTTCACAGATACGCAGTATTTT. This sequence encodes CASSFRTSTFTDTQYF.

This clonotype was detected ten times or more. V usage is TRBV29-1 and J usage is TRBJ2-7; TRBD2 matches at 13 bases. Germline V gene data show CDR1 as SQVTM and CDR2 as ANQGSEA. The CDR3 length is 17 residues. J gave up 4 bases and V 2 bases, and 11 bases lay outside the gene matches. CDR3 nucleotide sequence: TGCAGCGTTGAACCCGGTGGGACTAGCGGGGACCCTTACGAGCAGTACTTC. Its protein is CSVEPGGTSGDPYEQYF.

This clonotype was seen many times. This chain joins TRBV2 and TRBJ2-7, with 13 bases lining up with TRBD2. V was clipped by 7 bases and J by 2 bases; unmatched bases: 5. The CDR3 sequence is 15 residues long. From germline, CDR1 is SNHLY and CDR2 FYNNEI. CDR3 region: CASIPGLAGTYEQYF. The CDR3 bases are TGTGCCAGCATTCCGGGACTAGCGGGAACCTACGAGCAGTACTTC.

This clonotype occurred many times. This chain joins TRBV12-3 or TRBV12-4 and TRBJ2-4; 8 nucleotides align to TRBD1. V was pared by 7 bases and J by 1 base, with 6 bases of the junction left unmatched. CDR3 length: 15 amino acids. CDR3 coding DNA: TGTGCCAGCAACTCCAGGGGGCTCGCCAAAAACATTCAGTACTTC. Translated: CASNSRGLAKNIQYF.

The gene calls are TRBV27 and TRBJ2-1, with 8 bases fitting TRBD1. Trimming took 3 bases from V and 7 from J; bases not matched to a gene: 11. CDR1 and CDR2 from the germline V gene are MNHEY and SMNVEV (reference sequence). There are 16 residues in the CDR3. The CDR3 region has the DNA TGTGCCAGCAGTTTTTTGGGCGGACAGGGCAGGAATGAGCAGTTCTTC. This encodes CASSFLGGQGRNEQFF.

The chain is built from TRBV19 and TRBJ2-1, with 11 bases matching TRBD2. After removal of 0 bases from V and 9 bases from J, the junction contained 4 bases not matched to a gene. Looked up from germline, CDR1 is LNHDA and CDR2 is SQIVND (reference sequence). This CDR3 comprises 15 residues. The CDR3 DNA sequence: TGTGCCAGTAGTATAGACCCTAGCGGGAGGACTGAGCAGTTCTTC. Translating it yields CASSIDPSGRTEQFF.

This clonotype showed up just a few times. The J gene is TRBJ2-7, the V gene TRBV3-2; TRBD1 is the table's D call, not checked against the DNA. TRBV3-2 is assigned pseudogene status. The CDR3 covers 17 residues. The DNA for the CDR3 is TGTGCCAGCAGCCAAGGGTGGGGCGGAAACTTTGAGTACGAGCAGTACTTC. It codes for CASSQGWGGNFEYEQYF.

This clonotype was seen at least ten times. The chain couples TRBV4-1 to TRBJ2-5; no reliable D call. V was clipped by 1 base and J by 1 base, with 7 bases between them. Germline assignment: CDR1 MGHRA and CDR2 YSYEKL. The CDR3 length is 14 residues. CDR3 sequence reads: CASSQVSIQETQYF. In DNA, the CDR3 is TGCGCCAGCAGCCAAGTGTCTATCCAAGAGACCCAGTACTTC.

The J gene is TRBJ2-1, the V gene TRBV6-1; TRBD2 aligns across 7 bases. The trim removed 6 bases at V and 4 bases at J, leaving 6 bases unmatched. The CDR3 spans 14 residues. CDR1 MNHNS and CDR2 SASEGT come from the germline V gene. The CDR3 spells CASRTSGVYNEQFF. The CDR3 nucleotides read TGTGCCAGCAGAACAAGCGGGGTTTACAATGAGCAGTTCTTC.

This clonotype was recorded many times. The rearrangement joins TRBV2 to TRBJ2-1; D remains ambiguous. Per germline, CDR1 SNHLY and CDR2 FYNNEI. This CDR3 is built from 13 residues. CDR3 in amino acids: CASKGWTYNEQFF. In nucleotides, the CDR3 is TGTGCTTCAAAGGGCTGGACCTACAATGAGCAGTTCTTC.

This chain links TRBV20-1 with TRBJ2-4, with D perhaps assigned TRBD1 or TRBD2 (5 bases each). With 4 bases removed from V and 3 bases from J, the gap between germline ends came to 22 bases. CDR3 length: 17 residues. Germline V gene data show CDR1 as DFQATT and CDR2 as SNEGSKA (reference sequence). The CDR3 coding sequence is TGCAGTGCTAACGGGGCCCCATCAAAACTGGGCAAAAACATTCAGTACTTC. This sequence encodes CSANGAPSKLGKNIQYF.

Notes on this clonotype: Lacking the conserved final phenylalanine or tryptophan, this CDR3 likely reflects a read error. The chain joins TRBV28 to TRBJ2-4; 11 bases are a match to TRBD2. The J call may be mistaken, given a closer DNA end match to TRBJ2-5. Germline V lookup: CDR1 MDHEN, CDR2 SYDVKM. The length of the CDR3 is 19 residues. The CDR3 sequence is CASSHSLAELAGVRETQYS. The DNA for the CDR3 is TGCGCCAGCAGCCATTCCCTCGCGGAACTAGCGGGAGTTAGAGAGACCCAGTACTCC.

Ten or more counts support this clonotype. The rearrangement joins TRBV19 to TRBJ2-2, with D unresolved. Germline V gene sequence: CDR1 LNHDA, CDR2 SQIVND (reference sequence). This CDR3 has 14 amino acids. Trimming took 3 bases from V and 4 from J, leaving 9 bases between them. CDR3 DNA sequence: TGTGCCAGTAGTATTCAGACGGGCACCGGGGAGCTGTTTTTT. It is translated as CASSIQTGTGELFF.

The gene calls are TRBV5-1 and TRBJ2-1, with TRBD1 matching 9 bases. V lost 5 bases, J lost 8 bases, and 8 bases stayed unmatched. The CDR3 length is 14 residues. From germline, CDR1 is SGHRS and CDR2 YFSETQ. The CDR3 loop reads CASSFGQGTYEQFF. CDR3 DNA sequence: TGCGCCAGCAGTTTCGGACAGGGGACCTATGAGCAGTTCTTC.

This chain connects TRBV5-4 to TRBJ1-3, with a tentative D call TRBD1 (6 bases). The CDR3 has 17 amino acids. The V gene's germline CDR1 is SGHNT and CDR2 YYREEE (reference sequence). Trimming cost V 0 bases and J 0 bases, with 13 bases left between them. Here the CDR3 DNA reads TGTGCCAGCAGCTTGGACAGGGCCCGCAACTCTGGAAACACCATATATTTT. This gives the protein CASSLDRARNSGNTIYF.